These 32 T cell receptor beta chains were sequenced from one sample in a study of beta chain features in type 1 diabetes. Broader study findings: Significant though moderate, a shortening of TCRB CDR3s appeared in all four CD4+ subsets of Type 1 diabetes patients.

TCRB transcripts that were expressed got sequenced, as all of the isolated RNA had been reverse transcribed. Libraries were prepared by immunoSEQ multiplex PCR; TCRdb keeps only in-frame clonotypes and omits some of them. The table has some 45,000 clones, 66% seen once. The antigens for these receptors are not known. The material sequenced was Tregs from blood. The source is a woman aged 18 to 35 with type 1 diabetes.

This clone has a handful of counts. The rearrangement uses TRBV7-2 and TRBJ1-1, with D possibly matching TRBD1 (6 bases). Trimming removed 6 bases at V and 2 bases at J, with 13 bases between. Per germline, CDR1 SGHTA and CDR2 FQGNSA. The CDR3 totals 14 residues. The DNA for the CDR3 is TGTGCCAGCAGAACAGGGATGGGAAACACTGAAGCTTTCTTT. Residues: CASRTGMGNTEAFF.

The chain combines TRBV9 with TRBJ2-2, with 8 bases identical to TRBD2. Germline CDR1 and CDR2: SGDLS and YYNGEE. There are 18 residues in the CDR3. The V and J ends lost 1 base and 0 bases, in that order; junction bases with no gene match: 8. CDR3 protein: CASSVPRAGGANTGELFF. In DNA form, the CDR3 reads TGTGCCAGCAGCGTACCCCGTGCCGGGGGGGCGAACACCGGGGAGCTGTTTTTT.

This chain joins TRBV5-1 and TRBJ2-1; 8 bases are a match to TRBD1. Germline loops: CDR1 SGHRS, CDR2 YFSETQ. After removal of 7 bases from V and 5 bases from J, the junction contained 5 bases not matched to a gene. The CDR3 is 13 amino acids. The CDR3 DNA reads TGCGCCAGCCGATCGACAGGGGACAATGAGCAGTTCTTC. Amino acid sequence: CASRSTGDNEQFF.

V usage is TRBV6-6 and J usage is TRBJ1-1, with D hard to call. With 5 bases removed from V and 4 bases from J, the gap between germline ends came to 8 bases. This CDR3 region has 12 residues. Germline values: CDR1 MNHNY, CDR2 SVGAGI (reference sequence). CDR3 residues: CASSVLRTEAFF. DNA for the CDR3: TGTGCCAGCAGTGTACTGCGCACTGAAGCTTTCTTT.

A few counts support this clone. This chain joins TRBV7-9 and TRBJ2-3; 11 positions agree with TRBD2. Germline V gives CDR1 SEHNR, CDR2 FQNEAQ (reference sequence). The CDR3 runs to 16 residues. V shed 5 bases and J 0 bases; nucleotides not matched to a gene: 4. The CDR3 coding sequence is TGTGCCAGCAGCGTTCTAGCGGGGGGTAGCACAGATACGCAGTATTTT. The encoded protein is CASSVLAGGSTDTQYF.

The chain links TRBV7-7 to TRBJ2-2; weak D call: TRBD1 (5 bases). CDR1 is SSHAT, CDR2 FNYEAQ, per germline (reference sequence). The ends were cut back, 5 bases at V and 7 bases at J, with 11 bases in the middle. The CDR3 is made up of 13 amino acids. The CDR3 spells CASSPEGVGELFF. Written as DNA, the CDR3 is TGTGCCAGCAGCCCAGAAGGGGTCGGGGAGCTGTTTTTT.

This chain joins TRBV30 and TRBJ2-7, with D perhaps matching TRBD2 (5 bases). Deletions cut 0 bases from V and 4 bases from J, with 13 bases between. Germline CDR1 reads GTSNPN; CDR2 reads SVGIG (reference sequence). This CDR3 has 14 residues. CDR3 coding DNA: TGTGCCTGGAGTGTAGGTATAGCGTTGTACGAGCAGTACTTC. This encodes CAWSVGIALYEQYF.

The chain joins TRBV28 to TRBJ1-5, with D possibly being TRBD1 (6 bases). The CDR3 extends over 16 amino acids. Germline assignment: CDR1 MDHEN and CDR2 SYDVKM. V was shortened by 7 bases and J by 0 bases, with 16 bases between the two germline ends. CDR3 nucleotides: TGTGCCAGCACCCCGAGGACAGCTTATAGCAATCAGCCCCAGCATTTT. Translated: CASTPRTAYSNQPQHF.

V and J are TRBV7-3 and TRBJ2-3, with no clear D. The CDR3 extends over 13 amino acids. The V gene lost 5 bases and the J gene lost 0 bases, with 6 bases spanning the gap. Germline lookup yields CDR1 SGHTA and CDR2 FQGTGA. DNA of the CDR3: TGTGCCAGCAGCCCCCCTAGCACAGATACGCAGTATTTT. Amino acid sequence: CASSPPSTDTQYF.

The J gene is TRBJ2-7, the V gene TRBV4-3; 8 nucleotides agree with TRBD2. Trimming at V came to 2 bases and at J to 0 bases, leaving 12 bases not matched to a gene. CDR1 and CDR2 from the germline V gene are LGHNA and YSLEER. The CDR3 is 18 residues long. Here the CDR3 reads CASSQKVGRGGSSYEQYF. CDR3 in DNA: TGCGCCAGCAGCCAAAAGGTCGGTCGCGGGGGGAGCTCCTACGAGCAGTACTTC.

This clone showed up just a few times. The chain links TRBV5-5 to TRBJ1-4, with 7 nucleotides matching TRBD1. Looked up from germline, CDR1 is SGHKS and CDR2 is YYEKEE (reference sequence). This CDR3 is 14 amino acids long. The V segment lost 3 bases and the J segment 8 bases; nucleotides outside the gene matches: 7. CDR3 residues: CASSSGQNTEKLFF. CDR3 sequence (DNA): TGTGCCAGCAGCTCGGGACAGAACACAGAAAAACTGTTTTTT.

This clone showed up just a few times. V is TRBV7-9 and J is TRBJ1-4; no definite D call. CDR1 is SEHNR and CDR2 is FQNEAQ in the germline V gene (reference sequence). The CDR3 extends over 17 amino acids. Trimming shortened V by 1 base and J by 4 bases, and 16 bases separated the two germline ends. The DNA for the CDR3 is TGTGCCAGCAGCTTAGAAGGATTAACGGGGTATAATGAAAAACTGTTTTTT. It encodes CASSLEGLTGYNEKLFF.

The chain couples TRBV30 to TRBJ1-1; D not resolved. V was cut by 0 bases and J by 1 base, with 18 bases left in between. Germline V CDR1 and CDR2: GTSNPN, SVGIG (reference sequence). The CDR3 consists of 17 residues. For the CDR3, the DNA is TGTGCCTGGAGTGTAGGAGGGTTCGGGAGTAGGAACACTGAAGCTTTCTTT. Protein: CAWSVGGFGSRNTEAFF.

The chain is built from TRBV11-3 and TRBJ2-5; TRBD2 aligns across 12 bases. This CDR3 has 15 residues. The trim removed 1 base at V and 5 bases at J, leaving 2 bases unmatched. Germline CDR1 and CDR2: SGHNT and YENEEA. CDR3: CASSLGLAGEETQYF. The CDR3 DNA follows: TGTGCCAGCAGCTTAGGACTAGCGGGAGAGGAGACCCAGTACTTC.

The J gene is TRBJ1-2, the V gene TRBV7-2, with D perhaps TRBD1 (5 bases). Germline loops: CDR1 SGHTA, CDR2 FQGNSA. This CDR3 region has 14 residues. With 0 bases removed from V and 4 bases from J, the gap between germline ends came to 9 bases. For the CDR3, the DNA is TGTGCCAGCAGCTTAGCGGTTGGGGCCTATGGCTACACCTTC. This sequence encodes CASSLAVGAYGYTF.

This sequence joins TRBV9 and TRBJ2-2; D unresolved. The CDR3 spans 14 residues. Germline lookup yields CDR1 SGDLS and CDR2 YYNGEE. Trimming removed 4 bases at V and 4 bases at J, with 11 bases between. CDR3 sequence: CASSPPSGTGELFF. The CDR3 DNA is TGTGCCAGCAGCCCACCGTCCGGCACCGGGGAGCTGTTTTTT.

The chain couples TRBV6-5 to TRBJ1-6, with 9 bases lining up with TRBD1. The CDR3 covers 15 residues. Germline V gene lookup returns CDR1 MNHEY and CDR2 SVGAGI. Trimming cost V 5 bases and J 5 bases; bases outside gene matches: 4. The DNA for the CDR3 is TGTGCCAGCAGTCGGACAGGGGACCATAATTCACCCCTCCACTTT. This translates into CASSRTGDHNSPLHF.

The gene calls are TRBV18 and TRBJ1-1, with 8 bases identical to TRBD1. The CDR3 has 13 residues. The trim removed 8 bases at V and 3 bases at J, leaving 5 bases unmatched. The V gene's germline CDR1 is KGHSH and CDR2 LQKENI. CDR3 in amino acids: CASAGQVDTEAFF. The CDR3 bases are TGTGCCAGCGCGGGACAGGTGGACACTGAAGCTTTCTTT.

This clone was counted a few times. The rearrangement uses TRBV11-3 and TRBJ2-3, with D possibly being TRBD2 (5 bases). Per the germline V gene, CDR1 is SGHNT and CDR2 is YENEEA. The CDR3 loop spans 14 amino acids. V was trimmed by 1 base and J by 4 bases, leaving 9 bases between them. The CDR3 bases are TGTGCCAGCAGCTTAGTTGCGGAGGCAGATACGCAGTATTTT. Residues: CASSLVAEADTQYF.

J is TRBJ2-1 and V is TRBV7-2; D perhaps matches TRBD2 (5 bases). The CDR3 totals 15 residues. Trimming removed 1 base at V and 2 bases at J, with 9 bases between. Germline V gene lookup returns CDR1 SGHTA and CDR2 FQGNSA. Here the CDR3 reads CASSLEPGTYNEQFF. The CDR3 DNA reads TGTGCCAGCAGCTTAGAACCGGGAACCTACAATGAGCAGTTCTTC.

The chain couples TRBV27 to TRBJ1-4; unclear D gene. This CDR3 has 18 amino acids. V shed 0 bases and J shed 4 bases, with 18 bases lying between them. Germline V gene sequence: CDR1 MNHEY, CDR2 SMNVEV (reference sequence). The CDR3 bases are TGTGCCAGCAGTTTATCGGGCAGGAGGCCGATGATTAATGAAAAACTGTTTTTT. Its translation: CASSLSGRRPMINEKLFF.

The rearrangement uses TRBV7-2 and TRBJ2-1; 7 positions agree with TRBD1. Germline loops: CDR1 SGHTA, CDR2 FQGNSA. After removal of 3 bases from V and 0 bases from J, the junction contained 2 bases not matched to a gene. This CDR3 spans 15 amino acids. The CDR3 here is CASSFDRDSYNEQFF. CDR3 coding DNA: TGTGCCAGCAGCTTCGACAGGGACTCCTACAATGAGCAGTTCTTC.

J is TRBJ2-7 and V is TRBV2, with 8 nucleotides matching TRBD1. V was pared by 6 bases and J by 0 bases, with 4 bases of the junction left unmatched. The CDR3 spans 14 residues. Germline loops: CDR1 SNHLY, CDR2 FYNNEI. The DNA of the CDR3 is TGTGCCAGCAGATGGGACAGGAGCTCCTACGAGCAGTACTTC. Its translation is CASRWDRSSYEQYF.

This clone was seen a few times. This sequence joins TRBV9 and TRBJ2-3, with TRBD2 matching over 9 bases. In germline, CDR1 is SGDLS, CDR2 YYNGEE. The CDR3 runs to 15 residues. After removal of 0 bases from V and 8 bases from J, the junction contained 7 bases not matched to a gene. The CDR3 loop reads CASSVEGTSLGTQYF. The DNA of the CDR3 is TGTGCCAGCAGCGTAGAGGGGACTAGCCTTGGTACGCAGTATTTT.

This rearrangement joins TRBV5-6 to TRBJ2-1, with 10 bases aligning to TRBD2. Germline V gives CDR1 SGHDT, CDR2 YYEEEE. Trimming cost V 4 bases and J 8 bases; bases outside gene matches: 12. There are 16 residues in the CDR3. CDR3 bases: TGTGCCAGCAGCGTCCTGGCTAGCGGGAGTTTCCATGAGCAGTTCTTC. Protein sequence: CASSVLASGSFHEQFF.

The chain links TRBV6-5 to TRBJ1-3, with 7 positions matching TRBD1. The germline V gene encodes CDR1 MNHEY and CDR2 SVGAGI. CDR3 size: 14 residues. The J segment lost 0 bases and the V segment lost 7 bases, leaving 3 bases of the junction unmatched. The CDR3 sequence: CASTDRSSGNTIYF. The CDR3 DNA reads TGTGCCAGCACGGACAGGAGCTCTGGAAACACCATATATTTT.

The chain employs TRBV29-1 and TRBJ2-2, with a weak D call TRBD1 (6 bases). Trimming stripped 7 bases from V and 0 bases from J, with 12 bases between. The CDR3 length is 14 residues. Per germline, CDR1 SQVTM and CDR2 ANQGSEA. The CDR3 DNA reads TGCAGCGGAGGACAGACTGCGAACACCGGGGAGCTGTTTTTT. This translates into CSGGQTANTGELFF.

CDR3 sequence: CASSTTGQGWGGYTF. CDR3 coding DNA: TGTGCCAGCAGCACGACCGGCCAGGGGTGGGGTGGCTACACCTTC. This chain links TRBV7-6 with TRBJ1-2; tentative D call: TRBD1 (6 bases). V was trimmed by 5 bases and J by 7 bases, leaving 20 bases between them. The CDR3 is 15 residues long. The V gene's germline CDR1 is SGHVS and CDR2 FNYEAQ.

The rearrangement uses TRBV7-9 and TRBJ2-5; the D is unclear. Germline V gene data show CDR1 as SEHNR and CDR2 as FQNEAQ (reference sequence). Between the trimmed V and J ends, which lost 2 bases and 5 bases, there was a span of 3 bases. The CDR3 totals 11 residues. CDR3 sequence reads: CASSLSETQYF. CDR3 DNA sequence: TGTGCCAGCAGCTTATCGGAGACCCAGTACTTC.

J is TRBJ2-7 and V is TRBV7-2; perhaps TRBD2 as D (7 bases). V lost 0 bases and J 5 bases, leaving 14 bases between the germline ends. The CDR3 runs 15 residues. Per the germline V gene, CDR1 is SGHTA and CDR2 is FQGNSA. CDR3 bases: TGTGCCAGCAGCTTAGCGCGTGCGGGGGCCCACGAGCAGTACTTC. Translated: CASSLARAGAHEQYF. The full variable domain, rest sourced from reference TRBV7-2 and TRBJ2-7, is GAGVSQSPSNKVTEKGKDVELRCDPISGHTALYWYRQSLGQGLEFLIYFQGNSAPDKSGLPSDRFSAERTGGSVSTLTIQRTQQEDSAVYLCASSLARAGAHEQYFGPGTRLTVT.

The chain recombines TRBV5-1 with TRBJ2-4; 8 nucleotides align to TRBD1. V shed 0 bases and J 3 bases; nucleotides not matched to a gene: 20. Germline values: CDR1 SGHRS, CDR2 YFSETQ. This CDR3 is 21 amino acids long. The CDR3 DNA is TGCGCCAGCAGCTTGGACCCTAAGCTGGTCCGACAGGGGCTCGGCAAAAACATTCAGTACTTC. Amino acids: CASSLDPKLVRQGLGKNIQYF. Full variable domain (remainder filled in from reference TRBV5-1 and TRBJ2-4): KAGVTQTPRYLIKTRGQQVTLSCSPISGHRSVSWYQQTPGQGLQFLFEYFSETQRNKGNFPGRFSGRQFSNSRSEMNVSTLELGDSALYLCASSLDPKLVRQGLGKNIQYFGAGTRLSVL.

The chain employs TRBV7-2 and TRBJ2-2, with D hard to call. The CDR3 consists of 13 residues. CDR1 is SGHTA and CDR2 is FQGNSA in the germline V gene. The V end was cut by 5 bases, the J end by 7 bases, with 11 bases between. For the CDR3, the DNA is TGTGCCAGCAGCCAATTTGGCGGCGGGGAGCTGTTTTTT. Translation gives CASSQFGGGELFF.